One sample yielded the 30 T cell receptor beta chains listed below, sequenced in a study of neurological immune-mediated disorders (dated by TCRdb to the late 2010s). Library construction relied on 5' RACE. TCRdb lists the instrument as Illumina HiSeq 2500. TCRdb reran the public reads through fastp at Q25 and MiXCR, keeping productive beta chains. Identical CDR3 protein sequences are pooled into one entry, listed with their most common genes and DNA. The sample has around 50,000 distinct CDR3 sequences on record, roughly 25% of them singletons. The ten largest clones capture over 20% of the sample. Sequencing was carried out using PBMCs. These receptors came from a woman aged 70-85 years in good health.

This rearrangement joins TRBV12-3 or TRBV12-4 to TRBJ2-3; possibly TRBD1 or TRBD2 for D (6 bases each). V was clipped by 7 bases and J by 3 bases, with 14 bases between them. This CDR3 is built from 14 residues. The CDR3 DNA follows: TGTGCCAGCATCCTAAGAGGGGGGACAGATACGCAGTATTTT. Translation gives CASILRGGTDTQYF.

This clonotype has at least ten counts. The V gene is TRBV10-3, the J gene TRBJ1-2, with D possibly being TRBD1 (6 bases). Germline CDR1 and CDR2: ENHRY and SYGVKD. Trimming stripped 4 bases from V and 2 bases from J, with 14 bases between. The CDR3 length is 15 residues. The CDR3 DNA is TGTGCCATCAGTGGGTCCACAGGGTCGAACTATGGCTACACCTTC. Encoded protein: CAISGSTGSNYGYTF.

In its sample, this clonotype was seen many times. The chain employs TRBV20-1 and TRBJ2-5; unclear D gene. Trimming cost V 2 bases and J 1 base, with 14 bases left between them. The CDR3 covers 15 residues. Germline-derived CDR1 and CDR2 are DFQATT and SNEGSKA (reference sequence). As DNA, the CDR3 is TGCAGTGCTAGATGGGGTTCGTCTACCCAAGAGACCCAGTACTTC. It encodes CSARWGSSTQETQYF.

At least ten counts were recorded for this clonotype. The gene calls are TRBV10-2 and TRBJ2-3; D may be TRBD2 (6 bases). The CDR3 spans 14 residues. Germline assignment: CDR1 WSHSY and CDR2 SAAADI. Trimming pared 4 bases from V and 5 bases from J, leaving 13 bases between. The CDR3: CASSGPSEGDTQYF. Here the CDR3 DNA reads TGCGCCAGCAGTGGGCCTAGCGAGGGAGATACGCAGTATTTT.

This clonotype was recorded at least ten times. The chain recombines TRBV11-2 with TRBJ2-3; D is possibly TRBD2 (6 bases). Per the germline V gene, CDR1 is SGHAT and CDR2 is FQNNGV. The length of the CDR3 is 16 residues. The V end was cut by 5 bases, the J end by 5 bases, with 20 bases between. The CDR3 sequence: CASSPGLTLDGDTQYF. CDR3 sequence (DNA): TGTGCCAGCAGCCCCGGACTAACCTTAGACGGAGATACGCAGTATTTT.

This clonotype was observed at least ten times. CDR3: CASRGRTMNTEAFF. In DNA form, the CDR3 reads TGCGCCAGCAGAGGTAGAACCATGAACACTGAAGCTTTCTTT. The chain is built from TRBV5-1 and TRBJ1-1; D call uncertain. V dropped 5 bases and J dropped 0 bases, with 11 bases sitting between them. CDR1 is SGHRS and CDR2 is YFSETQ in the germline V gene. There are 14 residues in the CDR3.

Many counts were recorded for this clonotype. The chain combines TRBV7-2 with TRBJ2-5, with a tentative D call TRBD2 (5 bases). V gave up 2 bases and J gave up 5 bases, with 15 bases separating them. The germline gives CDR1 SGHTA, CDR2 FQGNSA. The CDR3 extends over 15 amino acids. The CDR3: CASSLQTSRRETQYF. CDR3 DNA sequence: TGTGCCAGCAGCTTACAAACGAGTCGGAGGGAGACCCAGTACTTC.

This clonotype was recorded at least ten times. The rearrangement joins TRBV9 to TRBJ2-7, with 7 bases aligning to TRBD2. Germline lookup yields CDR1 SGDLS and CDR2 YYNGEE. With 4 bases clipped from V and 4 bases from J, the junction kept 5 bases outside the gene matches. This CDR3 comprises 13 residues. The CDR3 DNA reads TGTGCCAGCAGCCTAGGGAGGGGATACGAGCAGTACTTC. Protein sequence: CASSLGRGYEQYF.

This clonotype was picked up many times. V and J are TRBV25-1 and TRBJ1-2; D is ambiguous. V lost 2 bases to trimming and J lost 3 bases, with 7 bases between them. The CDR3 length is 13 residues. Germline CDR1 and CDR2: MGHDK and SYGVNS. CDR3: CASSEQIDYGYTF. DNA of the CDR3: TGTGCCAGCAGTGAACAGATAGACTATGGCTACACCTTC.

This clonotype was counted ten times or more. The chain uses TRBV29-1 and TRBJ2-1, with D possibly being TRBD2 (7 bases). Germline values: CDR1 SQVTM, CDR2 ANQGSEA. V lost 4 bases to trimming and J lost 0 bases, with 13 bases between them. The CDR3 extends over 15 amino acids. The CDR3 nucleotides read TGCAGCGTTGCCGGGGGGCCGAGCTCCTACAATGAGCAGTTCTTC. It codes for CSVAGGPSSYNEQFF.

This clonotype was recorded many times. This chain uses TRBV20-1 with TRBJ2-3; 10 bases map to TRBD2. The CDR3 totals 16 residues. Looked up from germline, CDR1 is DFQATT and CDR2 is SNEGSKA (reference sequence). V was clipped by 1 base and J by 5 bases; unmatched bases: 9. The CDR3 nucleotides read TGCAGTGCTAGAGGAGGTAGCGGGAGGCCAGGAGATACGCAGTATTTT. Amino acid sequence: CSARGGSGRPGDTQYF.

The sample holds many counts of this clonotype. This chain links TRBV5-1 with TRBJ1-6, with D perhaps TRBD1 (6 bases). Germline values: CDR1 SGHRS, CDR2 YFSETQ. The CDR3 runs 14 residues. V was trimmed by 2 bases and J by 7 bases, leaving 10 bases between them. The CDR3 nucleotides read TGCGCCAGCAGCTTTGATACAGGGAATTCACCCCTCCACTTT. Its protein product is CASSFDTGNSPLHF.

This clonotype was detected many times. This chain links TRBV6-6 with TRBJ1-6; D is undetermined. The CDR3 extends over 15 amino acids. Trimming shortened V by 4 bases and J by 6 bases, and 13 bases separated the two germline ends. Germline assignment: CDR1 MNHNY and CDR2 SVGAGI (reference sequence). Here the CDR3 reads CASSSHWVLNSPLHF. The DNA for the CDR3 is TGTGCCAGCAGTTCCCATTGGGTCCTTAATTCACCCCTCCACTTT.

The chain couples TRBV29-1 to TRBJ1-4; D ambiguous. Germline assignment: CDR1 SQVTM and CDR2 ANQGSEA. Between the trimmed V and J ends, which lost 2 bases and 4 bases, there was a span of 8 bases. The CDR3 runs to 13 residues. In DNA, the CDR3 is TGCAGCGTTGAATATGGGAGTAATGAAAAACTGTTTTTT. Translated: CSVEYGSNEKLFF.

The chain combines TRBV6-5 with TRBJ2-7; D is uncertain. Trimming left V 5 bases short and J 2 bases short, with 7 bases between. This CDR3 has 12 residues. Germline CDR1 is MNHEY and CDR2 is SVGAGI. As DNA, the CDR3 is TGTGCCAGCAGTACCAGCGCCTACGAGCAGTACTTC. Translation gives CASSTSAYEQYF.

This clonotype was found many times. The chain is built from TRBV6-2 or TRBV6-3 and TRBJ2-7; 10 nucleotides align to TRBD1. This CDR3 region has 16 residues. Germline lookup yields CDR1 MNHEY and CDR2 SVGEGT. The V and J ends lost 4 bases and 1 base, in that order; junction bases with no gene match: 7. CDR3 amino acids: CASSFRTGGISYEQYF. In nucleotides, the CDR3 is TGTGCCAGCAGTTTCCGGACAGGGGGGATATCCTACGAGCAGTACTTC.

This clonotype came up a few times. One base away lies a much larger clone, so this may be a sequencing read error. This chain uses TRBV9 with TRBJ2-1, with 10 nucleotides matching TRBD2. V dropped 4 bases and J dropped 7; count of bases not matched to a gene: 11. CDR1 is SGDLS and CDR2 is YYNGEE in the germline V gene. The CDR3 runs 16 residues. The DNA of the CDR3 is TGTGCCAGCAGCAGTGGGGGGCTAGCGGGAGTAAATGAGCAGTTCTTC. Translation gives CASSSGGLAGVNEQFF.

This clonotype was observed at least ten times. The chain couples TRBV4-3 to TRBJ1-6; the D gene is possibly TRBD1 (6 bases). The CDR3 has 17 amino acids. V was trimmed by 1 base and J by 7 bases, leaving 17 bases between them. CDR1 and CDR2 from the germline V gene are LGHNA and YSLEER. The CDR3 DNA is TGCGCCAGCAGCCAAGGGGGGTTGGGGGGGGCGAATTCACCCCTCCACTTT. It translates to CASSQGGLGGANSPLHF.

The chain uses TRBV2 and TRBJ2-1; D is perhaps TRBD2 (5 bases). The V end was cut by 8 bases, the J end by 0 bases, with 11 bases between. The CDR3 sequence is 14 residues long. From germline, CDR1 is SNHLY and CDR2 FYNNEI. In DNA form, the CDR3 reads TGTGCCAGCTCAGGAGGTAGCTCCTACAATGAGCAGTTCTTC. The encoded protein is CASSGGSSYNEQFF.

The rearrangement links TRBV6-5 to TRBJ1-1; D remains unclear. The CDR3 has 14 amino acids. V shed 5 bases and J shed 0 bases, with 10 bases lying between them. CDR1 MNHEY and CDR2 SVGAGI come from the germline V gene. CDR3 nucleotides: TGTGCCAGCAGTCCCCTGGCGATGAACACTGAAGCTTTCTTT. This encodes CASSPLAMNTEAFF.

V and J are TRBV7-2 and TRBJ2-7; D may be TRBD2 (5 bases). V was shortened by 5 bases and J by 9 bases, with 11 bases between the two germline ends. This CDR3 has 11 residues. Germline CDR1 and CDR2: SGHTA and FQGNSA. CDR3 sequence: CASSPGLGQYF. The CDR3 nucleotides are TGTGCCAGCAGCCCCGGACTGGGGCAGTACTTC.

The V call is TRBV27, the J call TRBJ2-1, with 9 bases that match TRBD1. The CDR3 sequence is 15 residues long. Losses at the gene ends were 5 bases for V and 5 bases for J; bases not matched to a gene: 7. CDR1 and CDR2 (germline): MNHEY, SMNVEV (reference sequence). CDR3 in DNA: TGTGCCAGCAGTGCCTCCGGGACAGGGAACAATGAGCAGTTCTTC. Translation: CASSASGTGNNEQFF.

This clonotype was seen a single time. A read error may be the cause here, since a much bigger clone is one base away. This chain connects TRBV20-1 to TRBJ2-3; possible D gene TRBD1, 6 bases. The CDR3 loop spans 14 amino acids. With 3 bases removed from V and 3 bases from J, the gap between germline ends came to 13 bases. Per the germline V gene, CDR1 is DFQATT and CDR2 is SNEGSKA (reference sequence). The chain's CDR3 is CSASLGQRTDTQYF. The DNA for the CDR3 is TGCAGTGCTAGTCTAGGACAGAGAACAGATACGCAGTATTTT.

This clonotype was seen many times. The chain recombines TRBV27 with TRBJ1-1; D unresolved. The CDR3 is 13 amino acids. Trimming took 2 bases from V and 2 from J, leaving 6 bases between them. Germline V gene data show CDR1 as MNHEY and CDR2 as SMNVEV (reference sequence). The CDR3 reads CASSLIANTEAFF. In DNA form, the CDR3 reads TGTGCCAGCAGTTTAATAGCTAACACTGAAGCTTTCTTT.

This clonotype is categorized as medium-sized (0.01 to 0.1%). The chain employs TRBV5-1 and TRBJ2-5; D ambiguous. Trimming removed 0 bases at V and 1 base at J, with 7 bases between. CDR3 length equals 14 residues. The V gene's germline CDR1 is SGHRS and CDR2 YFSETQ. CDR3 nucleotides: TGCGCCAGCAGCTTGGGTTCCGGCCAAGAGACCCAGTACTTC. Protein product: CASSLGSGQETQYF. Full variable domain (remainder filled in from reference TRBV5-1 and TRBJ2-5): KAGVTQTPRYLIKTRGQQVTLSCSPISGHRSVSWYQQTPGQGLQFLFEYFSETQRNKGNFPGRFSGRQFSNSRSEMNVSTLELGDSALYLCASSLGSGQETQYFGPGTRLLVL.

This clonotype has a single count. The CDR3 sequence is CASSFLTGATDTQYF. CDR3 bases: TGTGCCAGCAGTTTCCTGACAGGGGCTACAGATACGCAGTATTTT. The chain couples TRBV28 to TRBJ2-3; 8 bases line up with TRBD1. The CDR3 covers 15 residues. Germline trimming cut 3 bases from V and 3 bases from J; bases unmatched to any gene: 5. Looked up from germline, CDR1 is MDHEN and CDR2 is SYDVKM. The whole variable domain, remainder taken from reference TRBV28 and TRBJ2-3, is DVKVTQSSRYLVKRTGEKVFLECVQDMDHENMFWYRQDPGLGLRLIYFSYDVKMKEKGDIPEGYSVSREKKERFSLILESASTNQTSMYLCASSFLTGATDTQYFGPGTRLTVL.

This clonotype has ten or more counts. The chain employs TRBV7-2 and TRBJ2-7; D is ambiguous. Germline CDR1 SGHTA, CDR2 FQGNSA. The CDR3 has 14 amino acids. V was shortened by 5 bases and J by 5 bases, with 16 bases between the two germline ends. CDR3 sequence: CASSPAAASDEQYF. In nucleotides, the CDR3 is TGTGCCAGCAGCCCAGCTGCGGCCTCGGACGAGCAGTACTTC. Looking up the rest from reference TRBV7-2 and TRBJ2-7 gives the full variable domain: GAGVSQSPSNKVTEKGKDVELRCDPISGHTALYWYRQSLGQGLEFLIYFQGNSAPDKSGLPSDRFSAERTGGSVSTLTIQRTQQEDSAVYLCASSPAAASDEQYFGPGTRLTVT.

This clonotype showed up many times. This rearrangement joins TRBV5-6 to TRBJ2-7, with D possibly TRBD1 on 6 matching bases. The V end was cut by 4 bases, the J end by 4 bases, with 12 bases between. The CDR3 covers 13 residues. Germline loops: CDR1 SGHDT, CDR2 YYEEEE. The CDR3 loop reads CASSRGTEYEQYF. The CDR3 DNA reads as TGTGCCAGCAGCAGGGGGACGGAATACGAGCAGTACTTC.

This clonotype appeared a few times. The rearrangement uses TRBV5-1 and TRBJ2-5; D call uncertain. The CDR3 has 15 residues. Germline CDR1 is SGHRS and CDR2 is YFSETQ. V shed 0 bases and J shed 1 base, with 10 bases lying between them. CDR3 amino acids: CASSLAWPAQETQYF. The CDR3, as DNA: TGCGCCAGCAGCTTGGCCTGGCCTGCCCAAGAGACCCAGTACTTC.

The V call is TRBV20-1, the J call TRBJ2-2; D gene ambiguous. Trimming pared 0 bases from V and 0 bases from J, leaving 11 bases between. The CDR3 contains 16 residues. From germline, CDR1 is DFQATT and CDR2 SNEGSKA (reference sequence). CDR3: CSAREVENANTGELFF. The CDR3 DNA follows: TGCAGTGCTAGAGAGGTGGAAAACGCGAACACCGGGGAGCTGTTTTTT.